A single sample gave rise to the 18 T cell receptor beta chains below, sequenced in a study of T cells in Graves' hyperthyroidism and ophthalmopathy (dated by TCRdb to about 2019). The library was produced with multiplex PCR. Sequencing instrument: Illumina HiSeq 2000. Amplification of TCR beta CDR3 regions was carried out from RNA transcripts. A first-round RT-PCR of the TCR CDR3 used the HTBI primer set with the Qiagen OneStep RT-PCR kit. TCRdb's own reprocessing of the public reads used fastp at Q25 and MiXCR and kept productive beta chains. Rows with one shared CDR3 protein collapse into an entry with the most common genes and DNA. Here the sample has 620,000 or so distinct CDR3 sequences; approximately 15% occur a single time. The top ten clones comprise around an eighth of the sample. Specimen: blood. The receptors come from a woman aged 45 to 65 with Graves' ophthalmopathy.

Many counts were recorded for this clonotype. The CDR3 DNA follows: TGCAGTGCCCTAGACCGTGGAGGCGGGAGGTCCTACGAGCAGTACTTC. It codes for CSALDRGGGRSYEQYF. The rearrangement joins TRBV20-1 to TRBJ2-7; 8 nucleotides match TRBD2. J lost 1 base, V lost 6 bases, and 14 bases had no gene match. There are 16 residues in the CDR3. Germline CDR1 reads DFQATT; CDR2 reads SNEGSKA (reference sequence).

This clonotype has only a few counts. V is TRBV14 and J is TRBJ2-2, with TRBD2 matching 10 bases. Per the germline V gene, CDR1 is SGHDN and CDR2 is FVKESK. Unmatched junction bases numbered 8, after V lost 2 bases and J lost 5 bases. This CDR3 is 17 amino acids long. CDR3 amino acids: CASSQTGLAIWTGELFF. Here the CDR3 DNA reads TGTGCCAGCAGCCAAACGGGACTAGCGATATGGACCGGGGAGCTGTTTTTT.

The V gene is TRBV19, the J gene TRBJ2-1; D is unresolved. This CDR3 contains 16 residues. Germline V gene sequence: CDR1 LNHDA, CDR2 SQIVND (reference sequence). Trimming removed 1 base at V and 0 bases at J, with 10 bases between. CDR3: CASSIGAKPSYNEQFF. CDR3 bases: TGTGCCAGTAGTATAGGGGCGAAACCCTCCTACAATGAGCAGTTCTTC.

This clonotype was counted only a few times. This chain joins TRBV20-1 and TRBJ1-2; D might be TRBD1 (5 bases). The germline gives CDR1 DFQATT, CDR2 SNEGSKA (reference sequence). V dropped 5 bases and J dropped 5 bases, with 12 bases sitting between them. The CDR3 runs to 12 residues. CDR3 sequence: CSALGQRYGYTF. The CDR3 DNA follows: TGCAGTGCTCTGGGGCAGAGATATGGCTACACCTTC.

This clonotype was detected only a few times. The chain couples TRBV7-2 to TRBJ1-2; D ambiguous. This CDR3 is built from 15 residues. V was pared by 1 base and J by 3 bases, with 12 bases between. Looked up from germline, CDR1 is SGHTA and CDR2 is FQGNSA. The CDR3 loop reads CASSLDGVSHYGYTF. CDR3 DNA sequence: TGTGCCAGCAGCTTAGATGGAGTCTCCCACTATGGCTACACCTTC.

This clonotype was recorded at least ten times. The rearrangement links TRBV6-1 to TRBJ2-7, with TRBD1 as a possible D gene (5 bases). The CDR3 consists of 14 residues. Germline loops: CDR1 MNHNS, CDR2 SASEGT. V was cut by 5 bases and J by 2 bases, with 13 bases left in between. The CDR3 loop reads CASSQGHAAYEQYF. CDR3 bases: TGTGCCAGCAGTCAAGGACACGCGGCCTACGAGCAGTACTTC.

This clonotype was detected many times. The rearrangement uses TRBV14 and TRBJ2-1; a weak D match, TRBD2 (6 bases). This CDR3 contains 15 residues. Between the trimmed V and J ends, which lost 4 bases and 4 bases, there was a span of 14 bases. CDR1 and CDR2 from the germline V gene are SGHDN and FVKESK. The DNA of the CDR3 is TGTGCCAGCAGCCCGCGACTAGGCGTATACAATGAGCAGTTCTTC. Translating gives CASSPRLGVYNEQFF.

The rearrangement links TRBV7-2 to TRBJ2-1, with 8 nucleotides matching TRBD2. The junction had 3 bases not matched to a gene; V was cut back by 1 base and J by 7 bases. Germline CDR1 SGHTA, CDR2 FQGNSA. CDR3 length: 14 amino acids. This CDR3 is CASSLVLAANEQFF. In DNA, the CDR3 is TGTGCCAGCAGCTTAGTACTAGCGGCTAATGAGCAGTTCTTC.

This clonotype was detected a few times. The J gene is TRBJ1-5, the V gene TRBV20-1; the D is unclear. Trimming shortened V by 3 bases and J by 1 base, and 13 bases separated the two germline ends. This CDR3 is built from 15 residues. Germline lookup yields CDR1 DFQATT and CDR2 SNEGSKA (reference sequence). The CDR3 here is CSASSPGRSNQPQHF. The CDR3 nucleotides are TGCAGTGCTAGTTCCCCGGGAAGGAGCAATCAGCCCCAGCATTTT.

The chain carries TRBV9 and TRBJ2-7; possibly TRBD1 or TRBD2 for D (5 bases each). Germline values: CDR1 SGDLS, CDR2 YYNGEE. This CDR3 region has 14 residues. The V end lost 3 bases, the J end lost 1 base, and 11 bases lay between the germline ends. CDR3 in amino acids: CASSGRDASYEQYF. The CDR3 DNA reads TGTGCCAGCAGCGGCCGGGACGCTTCCTACGAGCAGTACTTC.

In its sample, this clonotype was seen many times. The CDR3, as DNA: TGTGCCAGCAGTAGGGAATACGAGCAGTACTTC. It codes for CASSREYEQYF. V gene TRBV11-2 combines with J gene TRBJ2-7; D remains unclear. Germline V gives CDR1 SGHAT, CDR2 FQNNGV. Trimming took 6 bases from V and 4 from J, leaving 7 bases between them. This CDR3 has 11 residues.

This clonotype has ten or more counts. The V gene is TRBV27, the J gene TRBJ2-1; TRBD1 or TRBD2 may be the D gene (6 bases each). Trimming pared 0 bases from V and 6 bases from J, leaving 15 bases between. This CDR3 spans 16 amino acids. The V gene's germline CDR1 is MNHEY and CDR2 SMNVEV (reference sequence). This CDR3 reads CASSLSTGRFSNEQFF. CDR3 in DNA: TGTGCCAGCAGTTTATCCACAGGGAGGTTCTCCAATGAGCAGTTCTTC.

Many counts were recorded for this clonotype. The rearrangement joins TRBV7-2 to TRBJ2-7; D ambiguous. The V end lost 1 base, the J end lost 3 bases, and 7 bases lay between the germline ends. The germline gives CDR1 SGHTA, CDR2 FQGNSA. The CDR3 covers 13 residues. This chain's CDR3 is CASSLGSNYEQYF. CDR3 DNA: TGTGCCAGCAGCTTAGGGTCGAACTACGAGCAGTACTTC.

Ten or more counts support this clonotype. This chain connects TRBV5-4 to TRBJ2-3; 7 bases are shared with TRBD2. With 3 bases clipped from V and 4 bases from J, the junction kept 11 bases outside the gene matches. Germline loops: CDR1 SGHNT, CDR2 YYREEE (reference sequence). The CDR3 totals 16 residues. The chain's CDR3 is CASSSDPGGSPDTQYF. In nucleotides, the CDR3 is TGTGCCAGCAGCTCCGATCCTGGCGGGAGTCCAGATACGCAGTATTTT.

This clonotype was detected many times. The chain is built from TRBV3-1 and TRBJ2-3; 10 bases align to TRBD1. Trimming cost V 3 bases and J 5 bases; bases outside gene matches: 2. This CDR3 is 14 amino acids long. Germline V gene lookup returns CDR1 LGHDT and CDR2 YNNKEL (reference sequence). CDR3 nucleotide sequence: TGTGCCAGCAGCCACCGGGACAGGGGAGATACGCAGTATTTT. Its translation: CASSHRDRGDTQYF.

The J gene is TRBJ1-6, the V gene TRBV28; D not resolved. This CDR3 has 13 residues. Per germline, CDR1 MDHEN and CDR2 SYDVKM. V dropped 2 bases and J dropped 8 bases, with 7 bases sitting between them. In DNA form, the CDR3 reads TGTGCCAGCAGTTTAATGAGGGATTCACCCCTCCACTTT. Its protein is CASSLMRDSPLHF.

This clonotype was seen ten or more times. The V gene is TRBV12-3 or TRBV12-4, the J gene TRBJ2-1; TRBD2 matches 9 bases. The J segment lost 4 bases and the V segment lost 7 bases, leaving 8 bases of the junction unmatched. The length of the CDR3 is 15 residues. CDR3: CASNPTSGRYNEQFF. The DNA of the CDR3 is TGTGCCAGCAACCCGACTAGCGGAAGGTACAATGAGCAGTTCTTC.

Note on this clonotype: A read error is possible here, since a much larger clone lies one base away. The rearrangement uses TRBV18 and TRBJ1-5; a weak D match, TRBD1 (5 bases). In germline, CDR1 is KGHSH, CDR2 LQKENI. This CDR3 region has 16 residues. For the CDR3, the DNA is TGTGCCAGCTCACCTCGGGACGGAGCGGTATTTCGGCCCCAGCGTTTT. Encoded protein: CASSPRDGAVFRPQRF.